This T cell receptor (beta chain) was recorded in a study of blood T cell repertoires in COVID-19. Study information: Sites in the United States, Italy and Spain provided acute and convalescent COVID-19 samples.

Method: immunoSEQ multiplex PCR; TCRdb's copy keeps in-frame clones and lacks some. In the table there are roughly 330,000 clones, roughly nine tenths of which are singletons. Trimming cost V 5 bases and J 2 bases; bases outside gene matches: 2. The CDR3 spans 13 residues. The germline V gene has CDR1 MNHEY and CDR2 SMNVEV (reference sequence). With regard to this clone: This same CDR3 is encoded by further DNA sequences in the sample.

This TCR came from a man between 18 and 35 years old who had recovered from COVID-19. The specimen was peripheral blood. This chain joins TRBV27 and TRBJ2-7, with TRBD1 matching over 8 bases. CDR3: CASSPGQAYEQYF. In nucleotides, the CDR3 is TGTGCCAGCAGTCCGGGACAGGCCTACGAGCAGTACTTC.